Listed below are T cell receptor beta chains from one sample, sequenced in a study of T cells in Graves' hyperthyroidism and ophthalmopathy. Each CDR3 protein gets one entry after TCRdb re-called the multiplex PCR reads with MiXCR. The sample lists around 350,000 distinct CDR3 sequences, roughly 13% seen once, with around 9.2% in the top ten. Sequencing was performed on blood. The receptors shown here come from a woman in her late teens or twenties with Graves' hyperthyroidism. Both conserved end residues are part of each CDR3. Each record gives: J gene, clone size, V gene, D gene, CDR3 protein, CDR3 DNA. A D gene is named only where the DNA matches it firmly. Some rows mark clone size as missing; the rest say once, few, many or name a class of expanded clone.

j_gene: TRBJ2-5; abundance: .; v_gene: TRBV3-1; d_gene: TRBD2; CDR3aa: CASSLAGGRGGKTQYF; CDR3nt: TGTGCCAGCAGCCTAGCGGGGGGTAGGGGAGGAAAGACCCAGTACTTC
j_gene: TRBJ2-5; abundance: many; v_gene: TRBV10-3; d_gene: .; CDR3aa: CAIGSGVPIQETQYF; CDR3nt: TGTGCCATTGGGTCCGGTGTCCCGATACAAGAGACCCAGTACTTC
j_gene: TRBJ2-3; abundance: many; v_gene: TRBV3-1; d_gene: TRBD2; CDR3aa: CASSQAPKRGFTDTQYF; CDR3nt: TGTGCCAGCAGCCAAGCCCCAAAGCGGGGGTTCACAGATACGCAGTATTTT
j_gene: TRBJ2-5; abundance: few; v_gene: TRBV11-2; d_gene: TRBD2; CDR3aa: CASSLNGGGMETQYF; CDR3nt: TGTGCCAGCAGCTTAAATGGGGGGGGTATGGAGACCCAGTACTTC
j_gene: TRBJ2-1; abundance: many; v_gene: TRBV20-1; d_gene: TRBD2; CDR3aa: CSASVLAGDSIYNEQFF; CDR3nt: TGCAGTGCTAGCGTCCTAGCGGGAGACTCGATCTACAATGAGCAGTTCTTC
j_gene: TRBJ2-3; abundance: many; v_gene: TRBV13; d_gene: .; CDR3aa: CASSLPIGDTQYF; CDR3nt: TGTGCCAGCAGCCTCCCAATAGGGGATACGCAGTATTTT
j_gene: TRBJ2-3; abundance: many; v_gene: TRBV6-4; d_gene: .; CDR3aa: CASSDSNSGTQYF; CDR3nt: TGTGCCAGCAGTGACTCTAATAGCGGTACGCAGTATTTT
j_gene: TRBJ2-7; abundance: many; v_gene: TRBV9; d_gene: .; CDR3aa: CASSVDDSTATYEQYF; CDR3nt: TGTGCCAGCAGCGTAGACGACAGTACCGCAACCTACGAGCAGTACTTC
j_gene: TRBJ1-2; abundance: many; v_gene: TRBV19; d_gene: TRBD1; CDR3aa: CASSDLGQGLNGYTF; CDR3nt: TGTGCCAGTAGTGACCTTGGACAGGGTTTGAATGGCTACACCTTC
j_gene: TRBJ1-2; abundance: many; v_gene: TRBV7-2; d_gene: .; CDR3aa: CASSSQWGGVNGYTF; CDR3nt: TGTGCCAGCAGCTCCCAGTGGGGGGGTGTAAATGGCTACACCTTC
j_gene: TRBJ1-1; abundance: many; v_gene: TRBV3-1; d_gene: .; CDR3aa: CASSQDMNTEAFF; CDR3nt: TGTGCCAGCAGCCAAGATATGAACACTGAAGCTTTCTTT
j_gene: TRBJ1-1; abundance: many; v_gene: TRBV15; d_gene: .; CDR3aa: CATSRDPRQRNTEAFF; CDR3nt: TGTGCCACCAGCAGAGATCCAAGGCAGAGGAACACTGAAGCTTTCTTT
j_gene: TRBJ2-5; abundance: many; v_gene: TRBV15; d_gene: TRBD1; CDR3aa: CATSSAHRGLETQYF; CDR3nt: TGTGCCACCAGCAGCGCGCACAGGGGGCTAGAGACCCAGTACTTC
j_gene: TRBJ1-1; abundance: many; v_gene: TRBV6-1; d_gene: TRBD1; CDR3aa: CASSEQGARVAFF; CDR3nt: TGTGCCAGCAGTGAACAGGGGGCGAGGGTCGCTTTCTTT
j_gene: TRBJ2-2; abundance: many; v_gene: TRBV7-9; d_gene: .; CDR3aa: CASSLIAENTGELFF; CDR3nt: TGTGCCAGCAGCTTAATAGCGGAAAACACCGGGGAGCTGTTTTTT
j_gene: TRBJ2-1; abundance: many; v_gene: TRBV28; d_gene: TRBD1; CDR3aa: CASKLQGLYNEQFF; CDR3nt: TGTGCCAGCAAACTACAGGGGTTGTACAATGAGCAGTTCTTC
j_gene: TRBJ2-7; abundance: many; v_gene: TRBV6-2/TRBV6-3; d_gene: .; CDR3aa: CASSSRGATYEQYF; CDR3nt: TGTGCCAGCAGTTCCCGGGGGGCCACCTACGAGCAGTACTTC
j_gene: TRBJ2-7; abundance: .; v_gene: TRBV4-1; d_gene: TRBD1; CDR3aa: CASSLTRTGPPYEQYF; CDR3nt: TGCGCCAGCAGCCTAACCCGGACAGGTCCTCCCTACGAGCAGTACTTC
j_gene: TRBJ2-2; abundance: many; v_gene: TRBV2; d_gene: TRBD2; CDR3aa: CANRAGGGWNTGELFF; CDR3nt: TGTGCCAACAGAGCCGGGGGGGGCTGGAACACCGGGGAGCTGTTTTTT
j_gene: TRBJ1-6; abundance: many; v_gene: TRBV28; d_gene: .; CDR3aa: CASSSGSYNSPLHF; CDR3nt: TGTGCCAGCAGTTCGGGGTCCTATAATTCACCCCTCCACTTT
j_gene: TRBJ2-1; abundance: few; v_gene: TRBV15; d_gene: .; CDR3aa: CATSSATSPVREDERFF; CDR3nt: TGTGCCACCAGCAGTGCTACATCCCCGGTGAGAGAGGATGAGCGGTTCTTC
j_gene: TRBJ1-5; abundance: many; v_gene: TRBV11-2; d_gene: .; CDR3aa: CASSSMVDRRQPQHF; CDR3nt: TGTGCCAGCAGCTCGATGGTGGACCGAAGACAGCCCCAGCATTTT
j_gene: TRBJ2-1; abundance: many; v_gene: TRBV7-2; d_gene: .; CDR3aa: CASSLYRSNNEQFF; CDR3nt: TGTGCCAGCAGCTTATACAGGAGCAACAATGAGCAGTTCTTC
j_gene: TRBJ2-2; abundance: few; v_gene: TRBV24-1; d_gene: .; CDR3aa: CATAGEVGELFF; CDR3nt: TGTGCCACGGCAGGGGAAGTCGGGGAGCTGTTTTTT
j_gene: TRBJ2-5; abundance: few; v_gene: TRBV6-1; d_gene: TRBD1; CDR3aa: CASRLTGTQETQYF; CDR3nt: TGTGCCAGCAGGCTGACAGGGACCCAAGAGACCCAGTACTTC
j_gene: TRBJ2-5; abundance: few; v_gene: TRBV25-1; d_gene: .; CDR3aa: CASSVGTSQETQYF; CDR3nt: TGTGCCAGCAGTGTTGGCACCTCCCAAGAGACCCAGTACTTC
j_gene: TRBJ2-1; abundance: many; v_gene: TRBV6-6; d_gene: .; CDR3aa: CASSYGPPGYNEQFF; CDR3nt: TGTGCCAGCAGTTACGGGCCCCCGGGATACAATGAGCAGTTCTTC
j_gene: TRBJ1-3; abundance: few; v_gene: TRBV7-9; d_gene: .; CDR3aa: CASSLIEGYTIYF; CDR3nt: TGTGCCAGCAGCCTTATCGAGGGGTACACCATATATTTT
j_gene: TRBJ2-3; abundance: few; v_gene: TRBV20-1; d_gene: .; CDR3aa: CSAGQGVPTRDTQYF; CDR3nt: TGCAGTGCGGGACAAGGGGTCCCGACTAGGGATACGCAGTATTTT
j_gene: TRBJ2-1; abundance: many; v_gene: TRBV5-1; d_gene: TRBD1; CDR3aa: CASSHGDRGAYNEQFF; CDR3nt: TGCGCCAGCAGCCACGGAGACAGGGGGGCCTACAATGAGCAGTTCTTC
j_gene: TRBJ2-7; abundance: few; v_gene: TRBV18; d_gene: TRBD1; CDR3aa: CASSPQGAAYEQYF; CDR3nt: TGTGCCAGCTCACCCCAGGGGGCCGCCTACGAGCAGTACTTC
j_gene: TRBJ2-1; abundance: many; v_gene: TRBV7-3; d_gene: TRBD1; CDR3aa: CASSRDSLSYNEQFF; CDR3nt: TGTGCCAGCAGTCGGGACAGCCTCTCCTACAATGAGCAGTTCTTC
j_gene: TRBJ1-5; abundance: many; v_gene: TRBV12-3/TRBV12-4; d_gene: .; CDR3aa: CASSSYRNQPQHF; CDR3nt: TGTGCCAGCAGCTCCTACAGGAATCAGCCCCAGCATTTT
j_gene: TRBJ2-7; abundance: many; v_gene: TRBV11-2; d_gene: TRBD1; CDR3aa: CASSLDRGHIYEQYF; CDR3nt: TGTGCCAGCAGCTTAGACAGGGGGCATATCTACGAGCAGTACTTC
j_gene: TRBJ1-1; abundance: many; v_gene: TRBV27; d_gene: .; CDR3aa: CASSITGILNTEAFF; CDR3nt: TGTGCCAGCAGTATCACCGGGATCCTAAACACTGAAGCTTTCTTT
j_gene: TRBJ1-2; abundance: many; v_gene: TRBV29-1; d_gene: .; CDR3aa: CSVEDREGRVPNYGYTF; CDR3nt: TGCAGCGTTGAAGATAGGGAGGGCAGGGTTCCTAACTATGGCTACACCTTC
j_gene: TRBJ1-1; abundance: many; v_gene: TRBV4-1; d_gene: .; CDR3aa: CASSRREEGTEAFF; CDR3nt: TGCGCCAGCAGCCGTCGGGAGGAGGGAACTGAAGCTTTCTTT
j_gene: TRBJ2-7; abundance: many; v_gene: TRBV10-3; d_gene: TRBD1; CDR3aa: CAISEFGTGALPGEQYF; CDR3nt: TGTGCCATCAGTGAGTTTGGGACAGGGGCCCTTCCTGGGGAGCAGTACTTC
j_gene: TRBJ2-5; abundance: .; v_gene: TRBV20-1; d_gene: .; CDR3aa: CSARTGNEETQYF; CDR3nt: TGCAGTGCTAGAACCGGGAATGAGGAGACCCAGTACTTC
j_gene: TRBJ1-2; abundance: many; v_gene: TRBV28; d_gene: .; CDR3aa: CASRRLGDYGYTF; CDR3nt: TGTGCCAGCAGACGTTTAGGGGACTATGGCTACACCTTC
j_gene: TRBJ2-5; abundance: many; v_gene: TRBV2; d_gene: TRBD1; CDR3aa: CASSPLGQRETQYF; CDR3nt: TGTGCCAGCAGTCCCCTGGGACAGCGGGAGACCCAGTACTTC
j_gene: TRBJ1-1; abundance: many; v_gene: TRBV20-1; d_gene: .; CDR3aa: CSALQGNTEAFF; CDR3nt: TGCAGTGCTCTTCAGGGGAACACTGAAGCTTTCTTT
j_gene: TRBJ1-5; abundance: few; v_gene: TRBV25-1; d_gene: .; CDR3aa: CASSEYWGDKPVPQHF; CDR3nt: TGTGCCAGCAGTGAATATTGGGGAGACAAGCCGGTCCCCCAGCATTTT
j_gene: TRBJ2-7; abundance: .; v_gene: TRBV6-1; d_gene: .; CDR3aa: CASTAVSYEQYF; CDR3nt: TGTGCCAGTACGGCAGTCTCCTACGAGCAGTACTTC
j_gene: TRBJ1-2; abundance: .; v_gene: TRBV4-2; d_gene: .; CDR3aa: CASSQDAREYGYTF; CDR3nt: TGTGCCAGCAGCCAAGACGCCAGGGAGTACGGCTACACCTTC
j_gene: TRBJ2-2; abundance: many; v_gene: TRBV5-1; d_gene: .; CDR3aa: CASSTDLPTATGELFF; CDR3nt: TGCGCCAGCAGCACCGACCTCCCCACAGCGACCGGGGAGCTGTTTTTT
j_gene: TRBJ1-1; abundance: .; v_gene: TRBV2; d_gene: TRBD1; CDR3aa: CASSPSSQGANTEAFF; CDR3nt: TGTGCCAGCTCACCAAGCTCCCAGGGGGCAAACACTGAAGCTTTCTTT
j_gene: TRBJ1-1; abundance: many; v_gene: TRBV18; d_gene: .; CDR3aa: CASSPPSGGNTEAFF; CDR3nt: TGTGCCAGCTCACCGCCATCCGGCGGCAACACTGAAGCTTTCTTT
j_gene: TRBJ2-7; abundance: many; v_gene: TRBV27; d_gene: TRBD2; CDR3aa: CASSSPSTSGFTYEQYF; CDR3nt: TGTGCCAGCAGTTCCCCCTCGACTAGCGGGTTTACCTACGAGCAGTACTTC
j_gene: TRBJ2-2; abundance: many; v_gene: TRBV7-9; d_gene: .; CDR3aa: CASSLPTGMNTGELFF; CDR3nt: TGTGCCAGCAGCTTACCCACAGGGATGAACACCGGGGAGCTGTTTTTT
j_gene: TRBJ1-2; abundance: many; v_gene: TRBV28; d_gene: .; CDR3aa: CASSRPGISSNYGYTF; CDR3nt: TGTGCCAGCAGTCGACCCGGGATATCCTCTAACTATGGCTACACCTTC
j_gene: TRBJ2-7; abundance: once; v_gene: TRBV27; d_gene: TRBD2; CDR3aa: CASREGGDEQYF; CDR3nt: TGTGCCAGTAGGGAGGGAGGGGACGAGCAGTACTTC